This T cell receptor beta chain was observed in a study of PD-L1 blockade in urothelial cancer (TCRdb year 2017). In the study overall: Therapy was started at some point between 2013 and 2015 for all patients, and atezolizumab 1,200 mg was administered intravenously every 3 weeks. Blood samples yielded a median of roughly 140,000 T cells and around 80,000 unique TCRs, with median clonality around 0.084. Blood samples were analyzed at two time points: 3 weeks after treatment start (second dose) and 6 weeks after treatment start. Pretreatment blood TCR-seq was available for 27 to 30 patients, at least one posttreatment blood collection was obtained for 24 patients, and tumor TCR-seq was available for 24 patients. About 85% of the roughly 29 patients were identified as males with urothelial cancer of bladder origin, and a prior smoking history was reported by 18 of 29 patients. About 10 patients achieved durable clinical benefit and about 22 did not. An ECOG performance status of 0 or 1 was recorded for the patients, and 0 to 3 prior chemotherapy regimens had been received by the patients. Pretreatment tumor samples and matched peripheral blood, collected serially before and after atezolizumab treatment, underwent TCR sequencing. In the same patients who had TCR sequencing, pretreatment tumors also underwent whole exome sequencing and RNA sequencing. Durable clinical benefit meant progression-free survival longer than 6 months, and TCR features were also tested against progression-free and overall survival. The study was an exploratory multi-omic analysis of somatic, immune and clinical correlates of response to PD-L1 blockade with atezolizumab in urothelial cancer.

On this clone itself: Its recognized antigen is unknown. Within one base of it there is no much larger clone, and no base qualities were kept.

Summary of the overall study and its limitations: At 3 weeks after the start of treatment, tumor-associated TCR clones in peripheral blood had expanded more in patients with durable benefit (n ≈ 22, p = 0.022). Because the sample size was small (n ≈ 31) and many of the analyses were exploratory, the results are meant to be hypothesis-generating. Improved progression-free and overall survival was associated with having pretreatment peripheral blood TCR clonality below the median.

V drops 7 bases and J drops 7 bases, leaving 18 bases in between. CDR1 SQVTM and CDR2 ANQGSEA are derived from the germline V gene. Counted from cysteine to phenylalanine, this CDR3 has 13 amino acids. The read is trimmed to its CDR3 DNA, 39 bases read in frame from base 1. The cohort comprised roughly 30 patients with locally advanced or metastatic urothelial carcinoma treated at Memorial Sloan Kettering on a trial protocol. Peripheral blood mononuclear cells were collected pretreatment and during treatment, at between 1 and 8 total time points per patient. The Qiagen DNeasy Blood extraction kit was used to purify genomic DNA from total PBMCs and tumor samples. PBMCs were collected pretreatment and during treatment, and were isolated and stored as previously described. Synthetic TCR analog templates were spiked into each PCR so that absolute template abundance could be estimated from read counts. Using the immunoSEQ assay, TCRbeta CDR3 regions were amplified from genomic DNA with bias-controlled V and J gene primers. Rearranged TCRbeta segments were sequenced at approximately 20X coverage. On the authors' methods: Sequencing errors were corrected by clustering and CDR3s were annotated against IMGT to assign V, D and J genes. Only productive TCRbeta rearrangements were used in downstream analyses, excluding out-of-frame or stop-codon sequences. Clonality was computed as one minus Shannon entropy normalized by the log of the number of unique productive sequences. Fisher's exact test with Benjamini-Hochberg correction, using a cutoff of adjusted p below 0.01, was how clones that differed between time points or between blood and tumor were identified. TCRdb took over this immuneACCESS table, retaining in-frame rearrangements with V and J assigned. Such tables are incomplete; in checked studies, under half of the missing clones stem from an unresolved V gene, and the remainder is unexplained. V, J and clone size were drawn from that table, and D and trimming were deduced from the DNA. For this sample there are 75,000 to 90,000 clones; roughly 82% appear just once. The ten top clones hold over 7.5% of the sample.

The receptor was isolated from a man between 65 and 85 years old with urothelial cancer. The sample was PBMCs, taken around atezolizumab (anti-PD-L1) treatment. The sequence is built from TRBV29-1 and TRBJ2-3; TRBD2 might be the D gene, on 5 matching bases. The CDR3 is CSDREPVTNTQYF. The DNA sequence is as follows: TGCAGCGACCGGGAACCGGTGACAAATACGCAGTATTTT.